This T cell receptor (beta chain) is from a study of cytomegalovirus exposure and HLA in healthy donors (TCRdb year 2017). With respect to the entire study: In an earlier analysis of approximately 500 of the donors, 276 Gb of sequence data and 90 million to 120 million unique TCR beta sequences from about 190 million T cells were reported. The number of typed donors differed by locus: about 620-630 for A, B, C, DRB1 and DQB1; 500 to 550 for DQA1; approximately 610 for DPA1; and about 450 for DPB1. About 280 gigabases of sequencing data and roughly 81 million unique TCR sequences made up an early release that covered approximately 700 HLA-typed donors. In an earlier analysis of 500 to 650 of the donors, high-throughput TCR beta sequencing was used to judge whether each TCR beta V gene segment behaved as functional or pseudogenic. All discovery cohort repertoires had been generated on a single sequencing platform. To predict cytomegalovirus infection status, the study combined high-throughput TCR immunosequencing, statistical association of individual TCRs with disease status, and machine learning. Donor age, sex, ethnicity and CMV serostatus were compiled alongside the repertoire data. The study aimed to test whether cataloging public T cell receptors could reveal signatures of past pathogen exposure. On average, 235,054 unique TCR beta nucleotide sequences were sequenced per donor among a few hundred genotyped donors of the cohort, with 15% to 20% of those sequences being non-productive. Several DR-DQ haplotypes were handled as single units for association and clustering, since linkage in the cohort was strong. In addition to the first cohort of roughly 670 subjects, a separate validation cohort of approximately 130 different subjects was used. The T cell repertoires of under 700 subjects were profiled by immunosequencing and related to cytomegalovirus serostatus. In the later analysis, no new phenotypic data were used to find candidate immune exposures; instead, reliance was placed on TCR beta sequences and their occurrence across donors. A later analysis re-analyzed previously published TCR beta repertoires from 666 donors and added high-resolution HLA genotyping to study TCR occurrence patterns. HLA typing included class I and class II loci at four-digit resolution. Of the roughly 400 genotyped donors, more than 75% were placed in the genetic ancestry cluster associated with self-reported Caucasian donors. Genome-wide SNP genotypes for about 60% of the 666 donors were used in a later genetic analysis, which treated that subset as a discovery cohort.

What the study reported, not specific to this receptor: It was suggested by the authors that the approach could potentially be generalized to other disease states and immunological phenotypes. Only TCR beta chains were sequenced in this cohort, and the absence of alpha or paired-chain data limited detectable features. Because counts were too low, about 17 rarely observed V segments, including chromosome 9 orphons, were excluded from the earlier analysis of 587 of the donors. Some IMGT-functional V segments, including TRBV6-2 and TRBV6-3, could not be told apart with the 87-base-pair reads, so those segments were excluded. Immune exposure information for the cohort was limited to CMV serostatus. The study gave a list of about 150 TCR beta chains associated with cytomegalovirus. Compared with equally common non-associated chains, HLA-associated TCR beta chains in a later analysis were more clonally expanded and had lower generation probabilities. Assigning TCR associations to individual alleles was difficult when HLA alleles, especially DR and DQ, strongly co-occurred. Most TCR sequences were observed very rarely across donors, whereas some public TCRs were present in many individuals. Because HLA typing was unavailable for some donors at each locus, only the typed subset was used in association tests. V-gene and J-gene trimming of TCR beta chains was associated with a missense DCLRE1C variant in a later genetic analysis, and the association was replicated in an independent cohort. In a later analysis, the rate of TCR association differed among HLA loci, with DRB1 alleles having the most associated TCRs and HLA-C alleles having the fewest. Linkage disequilibrium might explain the correlated functional status among segregating V segments, but an unknown experimental factor could not be excluded. The classifier was reported to diagnose cytomegalovirus status with high specificity and sensitivity in both the original cohort and the validation cohort. A further reported finding was that TCR beta sequences accurately predicted the HLA-A and HLA-B alleles for most subjects in the first cohort. The presence/absence analyses assumed that sequencing depth was roughly uniform across donors, and that assumption may not be true. A later analysis reported that several top co-occurrence clusters appeared linked to parvovirus B19, influenza, CMV and Epstein-Barr virus. In an earlier analysis of more than 450 of the donors, most TCR beta V segments were observed in productive rearrangements about 87% or about 30% of the time, broadly matching IMGT annotations. In vitro tests confirmed that a few of the cytomegalovirus-associated TCR beta chains recognize cytomegalovirus antigens. In a later analysis, most CMV-associated TCR beta chains were found to appear HLA-restricted, with HLA associations seemingly driven largely by CMV exposure. A cluster of highly shared sequence variants was judged likely to be a technical artifact of the sequencing pipeline. Specific HLA alleles were associated with over 15,000 TCR beta sequences at a false discovery rate of 0.05 in a later analysis. According to a later genetic analysis, donors in an Asian-associated ancestry cluster had fewer N-insertions in productive TCRs than the roughly 660-donor mean.

Library generation was performed with the immunoSEQ multiplex PCR assay. For the multiplex PCR, a mixture combining 60 forward primers for TCR Vbeta segments and 13 reverse primers for TCR Jbeta segments was used. The CDR3 region of rearranged TCR beta genes was amplified from genomic DNA by a multiplex PCR assay. On the Illumina HiSeq System, the amplified TCR beta libraries were sequenced as 87-base-pair reads. In the authors' own workflow: Across the 700 or so repertoires, a later analysis counted 75 million to 90 million unique TCR beta chains, 9.5 million to 13 million of which were shared by at least two donors. A nearest-neighbor algorithm error-corrected the raw reads and collapsed the reads into unique sequences, merging closely related sequences to remove PCR and sequencing errors. V, D and J gene segments were assigned by aligning CDR3 sequences to IMGT reference sequences. For a sequence to be retained, at least a six-nucleotide match to both a V gene segment and a J gene segment was required. A rearrangement was called productive if the CDR3 had no stop codons and remained in frame with V and J, and every other rearrangement was called non-productive. Following IMGT convention, CDR3 was defined as the stretch from the second conserved V-encoded cysteine to the conserved J-encoded phenylalanine. The earlier analysis of 550 to 650 of the donors excluded any sequence lacking an unambiguous match to a single V gene segment. In an earlier analysis of approximately 550 of the donors, V segments were called functional above 56.7% productive rearrangements and were called segregating when the between-donor standard deviation exceeded 5%. To diagnose cytomegalovirus status from the catalog of TCR beta chain sequences, a statistical classification framework was built. In a later analysis, V and J genes were assigned by comparing TCR nucleotide sequences against IMGT/GENE-DB human TR gene sequences. A later analysis assigned CDR3 sequences and most-parsimonious VDJ recombination scenarios with the TCRdist pipeline. In a later analysis, every TCR beta chain was defined by the combination of its CDR3 amino acid sequence and its V-gene family, and reads without a unique V-gene family were dropped. To address suspected cross-contamination and a sequencing artifact, a later analysis removed around 600 highly shared, low-generation-probability nucleotide sequences. For each public chain, a later analysis derived a clonal expansion index from normalized ranks of inferred template counts within each repertoire. In a later analysis, generation probabilities were computed with a VDJ recombination model fitted to out-of-frame rearrangements, and the resulting probabilities were checked against IGoR. In a later analysis, hypergeometric tests were used to score TCR-TCR, TCR-HLA and TCR-CMV co-occurrence, with a repertoire-size bias correction applied to TCR pairs. A later analysis estimated false discovery rates by permuting HLA or CMV assignments 20 times. In a later analysis, co-occurring TCRs were grouped with DBSCAN, and TCRdist sequence similarity was added when clustering was performed within HLA-allele-positive subsets. Co-occurrence clustering excluded repertoires with fewer than 30,000 or more than 120,000 public chains, plus five with anomalous nucleotide sharing. The source is immuneACCESS, and TCRdb retained only in-frame sequences with V and J called. Part of the clones is not carried over; for the studies checked, unresolved V genes explain less than half of this, and the remainder is unexplained. The V and J calls and clone size come from that table; D and trimming were worked out from the DNA. In this sample the table shows around 130,000 clones, 60% to 80% of which occur a single time. The ten top clones hold under 2% of the sample.

The cohort comprised several hundred healthy bone marrow donors. All cohort members were sampled while nominally healthy, although unrecorded immune exposures were likely present. The donor tested CMV seronegative and was one of the 352 seronegative cohort members. A peripheral blood sample was collected from each donor, and TCR beta sequencing was performed on peripheral blood mononuclear cells. Genomic DNA was extracted from the blood cell samples with the Qiagen DNeasy Blood Extraction Kit. To note about this clone: Its specific antigen is unknown. Qualities for individual bases were not recorded, and no much larger clone is one base off.

The trim is 1 base for V and 3 bases for J, with a gap of 7 bases between the germline ends. Based on the germline V gene, the CDR1 and CDR2 sequences are SQVTM and ANQGSEA. CDR3 length: 13 amino acids, cysteine to phenylalanine. Left in the record is the CDR3 DNA by itself, 39 bases read in frame from the first base. The specimen was PBMCs. The chain is made from TRBV29-1 and TRBJ1-5, with no reliable assignment of the D segment. The source of this sequence is a woman aged 25 to 39 in good health and CMV-seronegative. The DNA sequence follows: TGCAGCGTTGAAGGGGCAAACAATCAGCCCCAGCATTTT. Its amino acids are CSVEGANNQPQHF.